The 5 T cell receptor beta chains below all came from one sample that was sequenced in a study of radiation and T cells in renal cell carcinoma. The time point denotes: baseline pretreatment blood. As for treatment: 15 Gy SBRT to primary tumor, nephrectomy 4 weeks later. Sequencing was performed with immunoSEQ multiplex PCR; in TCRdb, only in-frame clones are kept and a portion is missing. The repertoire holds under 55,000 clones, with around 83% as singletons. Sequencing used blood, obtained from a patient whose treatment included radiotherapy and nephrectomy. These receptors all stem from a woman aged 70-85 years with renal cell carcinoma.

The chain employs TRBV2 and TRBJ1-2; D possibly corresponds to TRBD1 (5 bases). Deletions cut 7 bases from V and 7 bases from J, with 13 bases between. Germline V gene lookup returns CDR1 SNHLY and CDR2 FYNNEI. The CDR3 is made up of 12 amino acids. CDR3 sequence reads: CASTPGGGGYTF. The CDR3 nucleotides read TGTGCCAGCACCCCCGGGGGAGGTGGCTACACCTTC.

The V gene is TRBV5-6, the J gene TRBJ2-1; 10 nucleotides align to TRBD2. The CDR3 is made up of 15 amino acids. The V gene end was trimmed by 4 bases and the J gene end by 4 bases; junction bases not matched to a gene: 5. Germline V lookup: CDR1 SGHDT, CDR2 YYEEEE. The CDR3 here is CASSPGLAVYNEQFF. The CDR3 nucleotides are TGTGCCAGCAGCCCAGGACTAGCGGTATACAATGAGCAGTTCTTC.

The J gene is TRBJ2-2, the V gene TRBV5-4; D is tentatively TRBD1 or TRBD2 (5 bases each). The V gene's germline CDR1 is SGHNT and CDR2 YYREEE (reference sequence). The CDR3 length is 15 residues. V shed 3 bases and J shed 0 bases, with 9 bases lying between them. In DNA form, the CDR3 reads TGTGCCAGCAGCTCCGGGACCACGAACACCGGGGAGCTGTTTTTT. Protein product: CASSSGTTNTGELFF.

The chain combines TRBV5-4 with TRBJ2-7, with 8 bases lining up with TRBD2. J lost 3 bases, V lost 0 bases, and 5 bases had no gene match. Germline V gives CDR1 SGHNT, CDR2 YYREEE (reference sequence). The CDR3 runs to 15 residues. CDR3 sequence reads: CASSLASGSSYEQYF. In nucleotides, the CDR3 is TGTGCCAGCAGCTTGGCCAGCGGGAGTAGCTACGAGCAGTACTTC.

CDR3: CASSSMGQNTGELFF. In DNA, the CDR3 is TGTGCCAGCAGCTCCATGGGACAGAACACCGGGGAGCTGTTTTTT. The chain combines TRBV7-9 with TRBJ2-2, with D perhaps matching TRBD1 (6 bases). V lost 4 bases and J lost 1, with 10 bases in between. CDR3 length: 15 amino acids. Germline CDR1 SEHNR, CDR2 FQNEAQ (reference sequence).